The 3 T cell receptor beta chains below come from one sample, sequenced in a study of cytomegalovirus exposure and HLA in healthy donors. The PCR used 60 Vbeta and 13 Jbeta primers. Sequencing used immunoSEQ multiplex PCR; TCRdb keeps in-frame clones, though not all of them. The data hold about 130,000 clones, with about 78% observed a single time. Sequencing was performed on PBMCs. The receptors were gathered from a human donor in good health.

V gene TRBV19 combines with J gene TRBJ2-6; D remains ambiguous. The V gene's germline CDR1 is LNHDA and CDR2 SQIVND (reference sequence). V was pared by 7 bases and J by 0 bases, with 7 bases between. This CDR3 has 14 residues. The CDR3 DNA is TGTGCCAGTATGGCAAGCTCTGGGGCCAACGTCCTGACTTTC. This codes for CASMASSGANVLTF.

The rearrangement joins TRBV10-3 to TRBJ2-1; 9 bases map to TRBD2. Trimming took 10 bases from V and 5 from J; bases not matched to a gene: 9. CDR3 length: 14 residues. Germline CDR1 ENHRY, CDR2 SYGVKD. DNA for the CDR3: TGTGCCAGCACGGGCCTAGCGGGGAACAATGAGCAGTTCTTC. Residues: CASTGLAGNNEQFF.

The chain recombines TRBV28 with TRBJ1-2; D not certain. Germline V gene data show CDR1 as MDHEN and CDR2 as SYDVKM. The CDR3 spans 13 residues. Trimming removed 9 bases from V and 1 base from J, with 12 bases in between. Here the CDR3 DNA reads TGTGCCAGTGGTCGGGGTCTTAACTATGGCTACACCTTC. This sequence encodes CASGRGLNYGYTF.